This T cell receptor (beta chain) came from a study of blood T cell repertoires in COVID-19. This clone was detected only once. CDR3 size: 16 residues. CDR1 LNHDA and CDR2 SQIVND come from the germline V gene (reference sequence). J was trimmed by 0 bases and V by 4 bases; bases with no gene match: 9. This study enrolled people aged about 18 to 95 from approximately 25 US geographic areas. Study processing details: Researchers report that nucleated cell counts were estimated from reference gene primer amplification. TCRdb's table, derived via immunoSEQ multiplex PCR, lists solely in-frame clones and lacks some. V and J calls and clone size are as listed in that table; D and trimming were resolved from the DNA. The sample holds about 370,000 clones, 75% to 90% seen once.

Sequenced input: PBMCs or T cells enriched from blood (not recorded which). The TCR sequence derives from a man between 18 and 35 years old who had recovered from COVID-19. This chain uses TRBV19 with TRBJ2-7; 7 positions match TRBD1. The CDR3 spells CASSTSGTVSSYEQYF. In nucleotides, the CDR3 is TGTGCCAGTAGTACCTCCGGGACAGTTAGCTCCTACGAGCAGTACTTC. Based on the CDR3 plus reference TRBV19 and TRBJ2-7, the full variable domain is DGGITQSPKYLFRKEGQNVTLSCEQNLNHDAMYWYRQDPGQGLRLIYYSQIVNDFQKGDIAEGYSVSREKKESFPLTVTSAQKNPTAFYLCASSTSGTVSSYEQYFGPGTRLTVT.